This TCR beta chain was captured by sequencing in a study of blood T cell repertoires in COVID-19 (dated by TCRdb to 2020 to 2021). Regarding the study in general: Samples from collaborators originated in the United States, Italy and Spain and spanned both the acute and convalescent phases of COVID-19. The prospective study material was composed of cDNA or gDNA derived from T cells, B-cell-depleted T cells, or PBMCs. The dataset comprised deeply sampled blood TCRbeta repertoires from subjects exposed to, actively infected with, or recovered from COVID-19. The repertoires were released in a freely available public database meant as a resource for research on the immune response to SARS-CoV-2. The samples were drawn from two sources: the first 160 participants of the ongoing ImmuneRACE study, and over 1,000 subjects contributed by 6 global collaborators. Sample metadata almost always included a de-identified subject ID, COVID-19 status, age in years and sex. Where available, HLA class I and class II types were obtained from metadata supplied by the sample provider rather than from assay-based typing. Results and caveats for the whole study, not just this receptor: Clinical and demographic metadata were provided uncurated, with the amount varying by source and participant.

TCRbeta CDR3 regions were amplified from genomic DNA using the immunoSEQ Assay, a bias-controlled multiplex PCR. The paper's data handling went like this. The number of nucleated cells in each sample was estimated from the amplification of reference gene primers within the assay. To quantify the absolute abundance of each unique TCRbeta CDR3 rearrangement, sequence reads were collapsed and filtered. For each sample, productive Simpson clonality was calculated as the square root of Simpson's diversity index over productive rearrangements. TCRdb re-hosts the immuneACCESS table, in-frame sequences only. Its copies lack some clones; in the studies checked, an unresolved V gene accounts for under half of them, and the cause for the rest is not known. The V and J calls and the clone size are those of that table, but D and trimming were determined from the DNA. In this sample the table shows about 150,000 clones, around nine tenths of which occur a single time. 2% to 3% of the sample is held by the ten biggest clonotypes.

Each collaborating institution followed its own protocols to collect whole blood in K2EDTA tubes. For TCRbeta analysis, collaborators shipped samples in one of three forms: frozen whole blood, isolated PBMCs, or DNA extracted from either of those sample types. Notes on this clone: Its binding antigen is unknown. Base qualities are not provided; no much larger clone lies one nucleotide away.

Based on the germline V gene (reference sequence), the CDR1 and CDR2 sequences are LGHDT and YNNKEL. Reading from cysteine to phenylalanine, the CDR3 counts 15 amino acids. Only CDR3 DNA is held: 45 bases, read in frame from base 1. Trimming takes 1 base off V and 5 bases off J; junction bases not matched to a gene: 4. This receptor was taken from a woman aged 70-85 years with acute or convalescent COVID-19. The specimen was peripheral blood. Here the chain combines TRBV3-1 (or the pseudogene TRBV3-2) and TRBJ2-2, and TRBD1 matches 7 of the central bases. The CDR3 protein is CASSQVRGQTGELFF. The base sequence is TGTGCCAGCAGCCAAGTAAGGGGGCAAACCGGGGAGCTGTTTTTT.